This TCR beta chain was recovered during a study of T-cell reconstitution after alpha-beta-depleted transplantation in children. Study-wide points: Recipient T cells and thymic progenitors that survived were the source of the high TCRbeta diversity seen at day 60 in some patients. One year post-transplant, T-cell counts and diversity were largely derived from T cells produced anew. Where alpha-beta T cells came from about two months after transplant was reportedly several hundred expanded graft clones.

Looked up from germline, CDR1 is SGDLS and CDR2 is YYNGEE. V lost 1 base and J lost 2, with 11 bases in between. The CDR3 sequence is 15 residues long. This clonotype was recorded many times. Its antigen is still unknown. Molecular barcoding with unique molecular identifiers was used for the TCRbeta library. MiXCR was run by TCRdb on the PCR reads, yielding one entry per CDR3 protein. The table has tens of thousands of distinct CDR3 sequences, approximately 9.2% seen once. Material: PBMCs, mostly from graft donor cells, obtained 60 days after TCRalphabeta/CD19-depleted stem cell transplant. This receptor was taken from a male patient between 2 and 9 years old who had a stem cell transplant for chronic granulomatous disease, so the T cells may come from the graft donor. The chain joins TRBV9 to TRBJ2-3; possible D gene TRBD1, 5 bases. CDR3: CASSVRGLLTDTQYF. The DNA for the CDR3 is TGTGCCAGCAGCGTAAGGGGCCTTCTCACAGATACGCAGTATTTT.